This T cell receptor beta chain was obtained from a study of regulatory T cells in long-lasting Graves disease (dated by TCRdb to the early 2020s). As for the study more broadly: Newly diagnosed Graves' disease patients had taken antithyroid drugs for less than 3 months. The study was conducted in China and was registered as a clinical trial. Patients with persistent Graves' disease were compared with patients with newly diagnosed Graves' disease using TCR sequencing and RNA sequencing of peripheral blood. A total of around 35 samples underwent TCR sequencing, from some 13 patients with persistent Graves' disease and approximately 20 patients with newly diagnosed Graves' disease.

Library preparation was by multiplex PCR. TCRdb names Illumina HiSeq 4000 as the instrument used. To build TCR beta libraries, CDR3 regions were amplified by Arm-PCR using iRepertoire HTBI primers. Gel purification was performed on PCR products prior to sequencing. The source study handled its data this way. Gene usage analysis of CDR3 amino acid clonotypes used the roughly 60 TRBV and more than 13 TRBJ segments found across samples. COPE and FqMerger were used to merge filtered high-quality paired reads into contigs. BLAST was used to align contigs to IMGT TRBV, TRBD and TRBJ reference genes, with CDR3 defined following IMGT. Any clonotype with a frequency above 0.1% was classified as a highly expanded clone. Shannon entropy was used to measure repertoire diversity, and the Gini coefficient was used to measure V-J evenness. A clonotype was considered public if more than one individual shared it. TCRdb applied fastp at Q25 and MiXCR to the public reads, then kept only in-frame beta chains. Each CDR3 protein appears once, grouped with its most common genes and DNA. The V and J calls were not made by the authors but by TCRdb's processing. The sample table lists some 250,000 distinct CDR3 sequences, approximately 16% of them with a count of one. The leading ten clones occupy more than 20% of the sample.

This clonotype was seen at least ten times. This receptor's antigen is unknown. No much larger clonotype is one base removed from it; base qualities were not supplied. Cut back by 6 bases and 7 bases, the V and J ends lie 18 bases apart. The CDR3 contains 14 residues, cysteine and phenylalanine counted. Kept here is only the CDR3 DNA, which spans 42 bases and is read in frame from base 1. As encoded in the germline V gene (reference sequence), CDR1 is DFQATT while CDR2 is SNEGSKA. The meaning of the sample's time point label: newly diagnosed GD, antithyroid drugs for less than 3 months. For both TCR sequencing and RNA sequencing, RNA was extracted from PBMCs using TRIzol. Graves' disease was diagnosed according to American Thyroid Association guidelines. Recruitment of patients was carried out at an endocrinology department in Xi'an, China. From each patient, around 8.3 milliliters of peripheral blood was collected into an EDTA anticoagulant tube. Ficoll Paque Plus density gradient separation was used to isolate PBMCs, and no further T cell sorting was performed. An Agilent 2100 Bioanalyzer and agarose gel were used to check RNA quality, and a NanoDrop 2000 was used to measure RNA concentration.

The research as a whole found: Preferential use of TRBV28, TRBJ1-2 and TRBJ2-5 was observed in persistent disease, whereas TRBV20-1 and TRBJ2-1 were favored in newly diagnosed disease. Compared with newly diagnosed patients, patients with persistent Graves' disease had lower TCR Shannon entropy and fewer highly expanded clones, which suggests clonal expansion. A larger number of public clonotypes was shared among persistent patients (under 3,000) than among newly diagnosed patients (over 850). The study examined only peripheral blood because the primary lesion, thyroid tissue, could not be accessed. The authors noted that the small sample size was a limitation that may lower accuracy. Sequencing and analysis were limited to the TCR beta chain.

The receptor chain draws on TRBV20-1 and TRBJ2-2; 6 matching bases give a weak D call of TRBD1. The receptor's source is a female donor with Graves disease. Sequencing used peripheral blood mononuclear cells (PBMCs), obtained at new diagnosis, from a patient treated with antithyroid drugs. The DNA sequence is given as TGCAGTGCCAGTCTTTCAGGGGTACACGGGGAGCTGTTTTTT. This encodes CSASLSGVHGELFF.